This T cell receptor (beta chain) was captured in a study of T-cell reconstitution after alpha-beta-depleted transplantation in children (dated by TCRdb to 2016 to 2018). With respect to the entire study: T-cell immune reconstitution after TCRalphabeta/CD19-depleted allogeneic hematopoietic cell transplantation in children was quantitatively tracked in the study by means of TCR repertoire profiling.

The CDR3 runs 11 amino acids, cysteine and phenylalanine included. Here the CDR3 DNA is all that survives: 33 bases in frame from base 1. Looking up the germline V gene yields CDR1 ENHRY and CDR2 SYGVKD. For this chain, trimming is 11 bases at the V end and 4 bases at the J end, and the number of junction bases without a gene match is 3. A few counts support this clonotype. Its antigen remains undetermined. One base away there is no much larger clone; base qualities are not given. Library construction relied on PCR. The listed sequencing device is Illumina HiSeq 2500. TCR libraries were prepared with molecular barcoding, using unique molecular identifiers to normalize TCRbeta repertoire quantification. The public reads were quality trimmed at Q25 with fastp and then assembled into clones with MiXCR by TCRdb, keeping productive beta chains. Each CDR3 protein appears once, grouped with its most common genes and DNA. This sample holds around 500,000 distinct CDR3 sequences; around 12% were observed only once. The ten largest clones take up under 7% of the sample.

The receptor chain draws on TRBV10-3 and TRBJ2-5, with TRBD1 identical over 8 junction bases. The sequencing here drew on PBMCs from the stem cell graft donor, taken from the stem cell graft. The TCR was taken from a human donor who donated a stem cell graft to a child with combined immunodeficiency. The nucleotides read TGTGCCGCTGGGACAGGAGAGACCCAGTACTTC. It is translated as CAAGTGETQYF.